Presented here are 20 T cell receptor beta chains from one specimen sequenced in a study of shared clonotypes between healthy human individuals. Here immunoSEQ multiplex PCR was the method, and the copy in TCRdb shows in-frame clones only, minus some. The sample records 760,000 or so clones, around 96% being singletons. CD45RO-negative, CCR7-selected cells formed the naive CD8 fraction, which excluded terminally differentiated effector memory CD45RA+ cells. Source material: naive CD8+ T cells sorted from blood. All receptors come from a man aged 25-45 years in good health.

For this clone: The identical CDR3 is also encoded by other nucleotide sequences in the sample. CDR3 in amino acids: CASSLGTGAYEQYF. The DNA of the CDR3 is TGTGCCAGCAGCCTAGGGACAGGGGCCTACGAGCAGTACTTC. The chain links TRBV7-2 to TRBJ2-7; 10 positions match TRBD1. The germline V gene has CDR1 SGHTA and CDR2 FQGNSA. The junction had 3 bases not matched to a gene; V was cut back by 5 bases and J by 2 bases. The CDR3 runs 14 residues.

The CDR3 reads CASSLESRTDYEQYF. In nucleotides, the CDR3 is TGTGCCAGCAGCTTAGAATCACGGACAGACTACGAGCAGTACTTC. The chain has TRBV11-2 and TRBJ2-7; weak D call: TRBD1 (6 bases). The CDR3 extends over 15 amino acids. Germline CDR1 reads SGHAT; CDR2 reads FQNNGV. V was pared by 0 bases and J by 3 bases, with 12 bases between.

V and J are TRBV11-3 and TRBJ2-3; 12 bases fit TRBD2. Germline assignment: CDR1 SGHNT and CDR2 YENEEA. The CDR3 has 18 residues. V dropped 5 bases and J dropped 0; count of bases not matched to a gene: 9. In nucleotides, the CDR3 is TGTGCCAGCAGCCCTCATTGGACTAGCGGGATAAGCACAGATACGCAGTATTTT. This encodes CASSPHWTSGISTDTQYF.

The genes are TRBV27 and TRBJ2-2, with 10 positions matching TRBD2. V lost 3 bases to trimming and J lost 5 bases; unmatched junction nucleotides: 6. The CDR3 loop spans 16 amino acids. Germline V gene data show CDR1 as MNHEY and CDR2 as SMNVEV (reference sequence). The DNA for the CDR3 is TGTGCCAGCAGTTTGGCTAGCGGGAGAGGTACCGGGGAGCTGTTTTTT. This encodes CASSLASGRGTGELFF.

Regarding this clone: Other DNA sequences from this sample encode an identical CDR3 as well. The chain uses TRBV20-1 and TRBJ2-3; unclear D gene. The length of the CDR3 is 10 residues. V was trimmed by 3 bases and J by 5 bases, leaving 3 bases between them. The germline V gene has CDR1 DFQATT and CDR2 SNEGSKA (reference sequence). In DNA form, the CDR3 reads TGCAGTGCTAGGGGAGATACGCAGTATTTT. It is translated as CSARGDTQYF.

Of note for this clone: Other DNA variants within this sample encode the same CDR3. The rearrangement links TRBV5-1 to TRBJ2-7, with TRBD1 matching over 7 bases. Germline V gene sequence: CDR1 SGHRS, CDR2 YFSETQ. The CDR3 is 14 residues long. The ends lost 0 bases at V and 5 bases at J; junction bases unmatched: 5. The CDR3 nucleotides are TGCGCCAGCAGCTTGGGACAGGGTGCCAACGAGCAGTACTTC. Encoded protein: CASSLGQGANEQYF. Full variable domain (remainder filled in from reference TRBV5-1 and TRBJ2-7): KAGVTQTPRYLIKTRGQQVTLSCSPISGHRSVSWYQQTPGQGLQFLFEYFSETQRNKGNFPGRFSGRQFSNSRSEMNVSTLELGDSALYLCASSLGQGANEQYFGPGTRLTVT.

CDR3 coding DNA: TGCGCCAGCAGGATTGGACAGGGGAATCAGCCCCAGCATTTT. It is translated as CASRIGQGNQPQHF. The gene calls are TRBV10-1 and TRBJ1-5; 9 positions agree with TRBD1. This CDR3 has 14 residues. Germline V gene data show CDR1 as WNHNN and CDR2 as SYGVQD (reference sequence). The V segment lost 6 bases and the J segment 4 bases; nucleotides outside the gene matches: 4.

Turning to this clone: Other nucleotide sequences in the sample specify the same CDR3. The chain couples TRBV6-1 to TRBJ2-7; 7 positions match TRBD1. Germline CDR1 reads MNHNS; CDR2 reads SASEGT. The CDR3 length is 12 residues. After removal of 8 bases from V and 1 base from J, the junction contained 2 bases not matched to a gene. The chain's CDR3 is CASSGQSYEQYF. CDR3 DNA: TGTGCCAGCTCGGGACAGTCCTACGAGCAGTACTTC.

This rearrangement joins TRBV5-1 to TRBJ1-2, with a weak D call TRBD1 (5 bases). Germline CDR1 reads SGHRS; CDR2 reads YFSETQ. This CDR3 is 15 amino acids long. V gave up 0 bases and J gave up 3 bases, with 12 bases separating them. As DNA, the CDR3 is TGCGCCAGCAGCTTGGCGGCGGGGACGGACTATGGCTACACCTTC. Its translation: CASSLAAGTDYGYTF.

The chain combines TRBV7-9 with TRBJ2-7, with D perhaps being TRBD1 or TRBD2 (5 bases each). V dropped 5 bases and J dropped 0 bases, with 14 bases sitting between them. CDR3 length: 15 amino acids. Germline V gene lookup returns CDR1 SEHNR and CDR2 FQNEAQ (reference sequence). CDR3 DNA sequence: TGTGCCAGCAGCCCGGGACGGATGACCTCCTACGAGCAGTACTTC. Translated: CASSPGRMTSYEQYF. Full variable domain (missing parts from reference TRBV7-9 and TRBJ2-7): DTGVSQNPRHKITKRGQNVTFRCDPISEHNRLYWYRQTLGQGPEFLTYFQNEAQLEKSRLLSDRFSAERPKGSFSTLEIQRTEQGDSAMYLCASSPGRMTSYEQYFGPGTRLTVT.

This chain uses TRBV30 with TRBJ2-1, with 7 bases lining up with TRBD1. CDR3 size: 11 residues. The germline gives CDR1 GTSNPN, CDR2 SVGIG (reference sequence). V shed 0 bases and J 15 bases; nucleotides not matched to a gene: 5. The CDR3 protein is CAWSVLGGGFF. As DNA, the CDR3 is TGTGCCTGGAGTGTACTAGGGGGCGGGTTCTTC. The whole variable domain, remainder taken from reference TRBV30 and TRBJ2-1, is SQTIHQWPATLVQPVGSPLSLECTVEGTSNPNLYWYRQAAGRGLQLLFYSVGIGQISSEVPQNLSASRPQDRQFILSSKKLLLSDSGFYLCAWSVLGGGFFGPGTRLTVL.

The V and J genes are TRBV4-1 and TRBJ2-7, with D perhaps matching TRBD1 or TRBD2 (6 bases each). Germline CDR1 reads MGHRA; CDR2 reads YSYEKL. Trimming removed 4 bases at V and 0 bases at J, with 16 bases between. The CDR3 spans 16 residues. DNA of the CDR3: TGCGCCAGCAGCCCCTGGGGGGCTACCAACTCCTACGAGCAGTACTTC. Translating it yields CASSPWGATNSYEQYF.

V gene TRBV10-2 combines with J gene TRBJ1-4, with D uncertain. The CDR3 has 13 amino acids. The germline V and J ends were trimmed by 0 bases and 6 bases, with 5 bases remaining between them. Germline values: CDR1 WSHSY, CDR2 SAAADI. This chain's CDR3 is CASSESSYEKLFF. The CDR3 DNA is TGCGCCAGCAGTGAGTCGTCCTATGAAAAACTGTTTTTT.

The chain carries TRBV11-2 and TRBJ2-1, with D uncertain. CDR3 length equals 16 residues. The germline CDR1 and CDR2 sequences are SGHAT and FQNNGV. Between the trimmed V and J ends, which lost 4 bases and 0 bases, there was a span of 13 bases. Here the CDR3 DNA reads TGTGCCAGCAGCTCCCTGGTAGCCAGCTCCTACAATGAGCAGTTCTTC. Translating it yields CASSSLVASSYNEQFF.

This chain uses TRBV7-9 with TRBJ1-3; a possible D gene is TRBD1 (5 bases). Germline assignment: CDR1 SEHNR and CDR2 FQNEAQ (reference sequence). Trimming took off 11 bases at V and 4 bases at J, with 15 bases between the two ends. This CDR3 has 13 amino acids. In nucleotides, the CDR3 is TGTGCCCATCCAGAGGGGCGCGGAAACACCATATATTTT. It encodes CAHPEGRGNTIYF. Variable domain in full (rest from reference TRBV7-9 and TRBJ1-3): DTGVSQNPRHKITKRGQNVTFRCDPISEHNRLYWYRQTLGQGPEFLTYFQNEAQLEKSRLLSDRFSAERPKGSFSTLEIQRTEQGDSAMYLCAHPEGRGNTIYFGEGSWLTVV.

The gene calls are TRBV27 and TRBJ2-7; D unclear. Between the trimmed V and J ends, which lost 0 bases and 6 bases, there was a span of 15 bases. The germline V gene has CDR1 MNHEY and CDR2 SMNVEV (reference sequence). This CDR3 spans 15 amino acids. The CDR3: CASSLSGSLRFEQYF. As DNA, the CDR3 is TGTGCCAGCAGTTTATCTGGGTCCCTAAGATTCGAGCAGTACTTC.

This clone was counted a single time. The V call is TRBV5-1, the J call TRBJ2-3; 8 bases map to TRBD1. This CDR3 is built from 16 residues. The V gene's germline CDR1 is SGHRS and CDR2 YFSETQ. V gave up 2 bases and J gave up 3 bases; unmatched junction bases: 8. In nucleotides, the CDR3 is TGCGCCAGCAGCTTCAGGGGGCGAGCGGCGACAGATACGCAGTATTTT. Translating it yields CASSFRGRAATDTQYF.

For this clone: The same CDR3 also results from other DNA sequences found in this sample. The genes are TRBV7-9 and TRBJ2-2; unclear D gene. The germline V gene has CDR1 SEHNR and CDR2 FQNEAQ (reference sequence). The V gene lost 5 bases and the J gene lost 3 bases, with 4 bases spanning the gap. This CDR3 has 12 amino acids. Here the CDR3 reads CASSPYTGELFF. The CDR3 DNA follows: TGTGCCAGCAGCCCTTACACCGGGGAGCTGTTTTTT.

The J gene is TRBJ2-2, the V gene TRBV5-4; D remains ambiguous. The CDR3 loop spans 14 amino acids. Trimming took 0 bases from V and 0 from J, leaving 3 bases between them. Germline lookup yields CDR1 SGHNT and CDR2 YYREEE (reference sequence). For the CDR3, the DNA is TGTGCCAGCAGCTTGGATCCGAACACCGGGGAGCTGTTTTTT. This encodes CASSLDPNTGELFF.

This clone was observed a few times. The CDR3: CASSTSDPTLQETQYF. As DNA, the CDR3 is TGTGCCAGCAGCACATCAGATCCTACATTACAAGAGACCCAGTACTTC. V usage is TRBV7-9 and J usage is TRBJ2-5; no definite D call. The CDR3 is 16 amino acids. CDR1 and CDR2 (germline): SEHNR, FQNEAQ (reference sequence). Trimming removed 5 bases from V and 2 bases from J, with 18 bases in between.